The clone carrying this TCR beta chain has only one observation. Recruited during active infection, patients (from Seattle) were subsequently followed longitudinally. Original methodology: Estimation of nucleated cell counts was performed using reference gene primer amplification. Some clones are missing from TCRdb's copy, which holds only in-frame ones; the method was immunoSEQ multiplex PCR. That table is the source of V, J and clone size, and D and trimming were worked out from the DNA. The sample gives approximately 280,000 clones, more than 80% of which show up once; approximately 6.8% is in the top ten. This entry is derived from a study of blood T cell repertoires in COVID-19. Across the whole study: Sources were T cells, B-cell-depleted T cells, or PBMCs; the material itself was cDNA or gDNA.

V lost 2 bases and J 7 bases, leaving 16 bases between the germline ends. Germline-derived CDR1 and CDR2 are KGHDR and SFDVKD. The CDR3 is made up of 15 amino acids. This receptor was obtained from a woman in her 30s with COVID-19, enrolled during active disease. The chain couples TRBV24-1 to TRBJ1-1; a weak D match, TRBD1 (6 bases). Sequenced material: peripheral blood. CDR3: CATSDSAGEGGEAFF. The CDR3 DNA follows: TGTGCCACCAGTGATTCGGCAGGGGAAGGTGGTGAAGCTTTCTTT.